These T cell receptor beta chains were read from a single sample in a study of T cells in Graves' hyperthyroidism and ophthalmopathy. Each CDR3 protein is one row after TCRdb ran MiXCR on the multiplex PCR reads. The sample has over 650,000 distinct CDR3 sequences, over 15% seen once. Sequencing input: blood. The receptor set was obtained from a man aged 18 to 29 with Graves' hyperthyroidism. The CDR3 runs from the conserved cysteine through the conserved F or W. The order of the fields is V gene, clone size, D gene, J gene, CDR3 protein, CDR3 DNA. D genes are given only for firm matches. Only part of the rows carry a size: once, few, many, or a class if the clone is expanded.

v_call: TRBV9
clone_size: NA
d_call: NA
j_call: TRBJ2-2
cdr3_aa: CASSVGSYTGELFF
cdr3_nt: TGTGCCAGCAGCGTAGGTTCCTACACCGGGGAGCTGTTTTTT

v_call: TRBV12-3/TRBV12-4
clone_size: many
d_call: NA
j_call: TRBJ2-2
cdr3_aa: CASSFRETGELFF
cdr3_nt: TGTGCCAGCAGTTTTCGTGAGACCGGGGAGCTGTTTTTT

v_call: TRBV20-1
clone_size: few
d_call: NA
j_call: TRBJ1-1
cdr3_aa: CSALGPLIGEAFF
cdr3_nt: TGCAGTGCCCTCGGGCCTCTTATCGGTGAAGCTTTCTTT

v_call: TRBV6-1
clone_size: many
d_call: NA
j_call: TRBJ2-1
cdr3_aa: CASSPGQVLYNEQFF
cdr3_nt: TGTGCCAGCAGTCCCGGACAAGTTCTCTACAATGAGCAGTTCTTC

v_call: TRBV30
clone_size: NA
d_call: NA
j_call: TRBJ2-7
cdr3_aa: CAWSSGAGRYEQYF
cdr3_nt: TGTGCCTGGAGTTCGGGAGCGGGCCGCTACGAGCAGTACTTC

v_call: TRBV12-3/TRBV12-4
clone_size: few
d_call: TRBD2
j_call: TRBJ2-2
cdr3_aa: CASSFAGGMRSGELFF
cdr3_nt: TGTGCCAGCAGTTTCGCGGGGGGAATGCGGTCCGGGGAGCTGTTTTTT

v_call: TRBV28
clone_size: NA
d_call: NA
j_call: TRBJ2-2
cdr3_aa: CASSLRGGGAFTGELFF
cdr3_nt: TGTGCCAGCAGTTTACGAGGAGGGGGCGCGTTCACCGGGGAGCTGTTTTTT

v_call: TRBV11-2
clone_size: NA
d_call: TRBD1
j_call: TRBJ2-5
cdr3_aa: CASSSDRDGETQYF
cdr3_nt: TGTGCCAGCAGTTCCGACAGGGACGGAGAGACCCAGTACTTC

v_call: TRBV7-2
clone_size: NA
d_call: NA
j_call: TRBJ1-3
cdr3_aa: CACSLDGGGPGDTIYF
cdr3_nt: TGTGCCTGCAGCTTAGACGGAGGTGGCCCGGGGGACACCATATATTTT

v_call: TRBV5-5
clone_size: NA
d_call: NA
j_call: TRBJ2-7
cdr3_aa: CASSFGSGLTYEQYF
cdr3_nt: TGTGCCAGCAGCTTTGGCAGCGGGTTAACCTACGAGCAGTACTTC

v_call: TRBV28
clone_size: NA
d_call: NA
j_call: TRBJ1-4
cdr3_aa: CASSLDGGEKLFF
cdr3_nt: TGTGCCAGCAGTTTAGATGGTGGCGAAAAACTGTTTTTT

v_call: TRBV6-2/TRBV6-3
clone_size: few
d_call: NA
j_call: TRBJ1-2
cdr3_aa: CASSYLQGPSYGYTF
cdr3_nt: TGTGCCAGCAGTTACCTACAGGGACCCAGCTATGGCTACACCTTC

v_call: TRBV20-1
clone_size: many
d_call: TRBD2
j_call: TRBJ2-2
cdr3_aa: CSASSGRAGELFF
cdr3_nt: TGCAGTGCTAGTAGCGGGAGGGCCGGGGAGCTGTTTTTT

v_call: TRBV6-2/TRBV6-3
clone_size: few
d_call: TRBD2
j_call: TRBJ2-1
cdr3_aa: CASSPGLATYNEQFF
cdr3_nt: TGTGCCAGCAGTCCGGGACTAGCCACCTACAATGAGCAGTTCTTC

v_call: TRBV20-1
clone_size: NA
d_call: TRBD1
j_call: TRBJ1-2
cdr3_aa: CSATETGNYGYTF
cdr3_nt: TGCAGTGCTACAGAGACAGGGAACTATGGCTACACCTTC

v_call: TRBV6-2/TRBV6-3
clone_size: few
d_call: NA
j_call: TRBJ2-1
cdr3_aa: CASNEYAGRYNEQFF
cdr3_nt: TGTGCCAGCAATGAATACGCGGGGAGATACAATGAGCAGTTCTTC